This record concerns one TCR beta chain sequence. The antigen this receptor binds is unknown. No base-level quality is on record; no much larger clone is a single base apart. CDR1 and CDR2 are read off the germline V gene (reference sequence) as MNHEY and SMNVEV. V lost 6 bases and J lost 1 base; the stretch between them is 18 bases long. CDR3 length: 16 amino acids, cysteine to phenylalanine. Only CDR3 DNA remains: 48 bases, in frame from the first base. The data were obtained in a study of cytomegalovirus exposure and HLA in healthy donors (TCRdb year 2017). About the investigation overall: In an earlier analysis of roughly 500 of the donors, 250 to 350 Gb of sequence data and some 120 million unique TCR beta sequences from 150 million to 200 million T cells were reported. Of the 300 to 500 genotyped donors, over 80% were placed in the genetic ancestry cluster associated with self-reported Caucasian donors. The study used immunosequencing to profile the T cell repertoires of hundreds of subjects and linked those repertoires to cytomegalovirus serostatus. The number of donors typed differed by locus, with roughly 620-630 for A, B, C, DRB1 and DQB1, 522 for DQA1, about 610 for DPA1, and under 490 for DPB1. Besides the first cohort of approximately 670 subjects, a separate validation cohort made up of 120 different subjects was used. Donor age, sex, ethnicity and CMV serostatus were compiled together with the repertoire data. An early release that covered about 640 HLA-typed donors contained approximately 300 gigabases of sequencing data and roughly 84 million unique TCR sequences. An earlier analysis of 587 of the donors used high-throughput TCR beta sequencing to judge whether each TCR beta V gene segment behaved as functional or pseudogenic. The study was designed to test whether signatures of past pathogen exposure could be identified by cataloging public T cell receptors. In a later analysis, previously published TCR beta repertoires from 550 to 700 donors were re-analyzed and high-resolution HLA genotyping was added so that TCR occurrence patterns could be studied. Genome-wide SNP genotypes for about 65% of the 666 donors were used in a later genetic analysis, which treated that subset as a discovery cohort. Five DR-DQ haplotypes were handled as single units for association and clustering, since linkage in the cohort was strong. Every repertoire in the discovery cohort had been generated on one and the same sequencing platform. Rather than drawing on any new phenotypic data, the later analysis identified candidate immune exposures from TCR beta sequences and the way those sequences occurred across donors. HLA typing covered class I and class II loci at four-digit resolution. To predict cytomegalovirus infection status, the study combined high-throughput TCR immunosequencing, statistical association of individual TCRs with disease status, and machine learning. Among under 450 genotyped donors of the cohort, an average of around 240,000 unique TCR beta nucleotide sequences were sequenced per donor, roughly 20% of them non-productive.

What the authors observed across the whole study: Because the 87-base-pair reads could not distinguish some IMGT-functional V segments, including TRBV6-2 and TRBV6-3, those segments were excluded. A total of 164 TCR beta chains were listed by the study as associated with cytomegalovirus. Approximately 18 rarely observed V segments, including chromosome 9 orphons, were excluded from the earlier analysis of about 600 of the donors because counts were too low. Only TCR beta chains were sequenced in this cohort, and the absence of alpha or paired-chain data limited detectable features. A cluster of highly shared sequence variants was judged likely to represent a technical artifact of the sequencing pipeline. In a later genetic analysis, fewer N-insertions in productive TCRs were reported among donors in an Asian-associated ancestry cluster than the roughly 700-donor mean. When HLA alleles, especially DR and DQ, strongly co-occurred, attributing TCR associations to individual alleles was difficult. Most TCR sequences were observed very rarely across donors, whereas some public TCRs were present in many individuals. In vitro tests confirmed that three of the cytomegalovirus-associated TCR beta chains recognize cytomegalovirus antigens. Compared with equally common non-associated chains, HLA-associated TCR beta chains in a later analysis were more clonally expanded and had lower generation probabilities. In an earlier analysis of under 600 of the donors, most TCR beta V segments were observed in productive rearrangements about 87% or about 30% of the time, broadly matching IMGT annotations. Immune exposure information for the cohort was limited to CMV serostatus. A later analysis found that TCR association rates varied across HLA loci, with DRB1 alleles showing the most associated TCRs and HLA-C alleles the fewest. Roughly uniform sequencing depth across donors was assumed in presence/absence analyses, although this assumption may not hold. A later genetic analysis associated a missense DCLRE1C variant with V-gene and J-gene trimming of TCR beta chains, and an independent cohort replicated the association. According to a later analysis, most CMV-associated TCR beta chains appeared to be HLA-restricted, and the HLA associations seemed to be driven largely by CMV exposure. Linkage disequilibrium might explain the correlated functional status among segregating V segments, but an unknown experimental factor could not be ruled out. A further reported finding was that TCR beta sequences accurately predicted the HLA-A and HLA-B alleles for most subjects in the first cohort. HLA typing was unavailable for some donors at each locus, so association tests used only the typed subset. In both the original and validation cohorts, the classifier was reported to diagnose cytomegalovirus status with high specificity and sensitivity. The authors suggested that the approach could potentially be generalized to other disease states and immunological phenotypes. In a later analysis, several top co-occurrence clusters were reported to appear linked to parvovirus B19, influenza, CMV and Epstein-Barr virus. At a false discovery rate of 0.05, a later analysis linked under 20,000 TCR beta sequences to specific HLA alleles.

The cohort consisted of 600 to 700 healthy bone marrow donors. All cohort members were sampled while nominally healthy, although unrecorded immune exposures were likely present. The donor was CMV seronegative and was included in the group of several hundred seronegative cohort members. A peripheral blood sample was collected from each donor, and TCR beta sequencing was performed on peripheral blood mononuclear cells. Genomic DNA extraction from the blood cell samples was performed with the Qiagen DNeasy Blood Extraction Kit. The library was obtained by the immunoSEQ multiplex PCR assay. For the multiplex PCR, a mixture combining 60 forward primers for TCR Vbeta segments and 13 reverse primers for TCR Jbeta segments was used. The CDR3 region of rearranged TCR beta genes was amplified from genomic DNA by a multiplex PCR assay. The Illumina HiSeq System was used to sequence the amplified TCR beta libraries as 87-base-pair reads. Turning to the authors' computational methods: Across the roughly 670 repertoires, a later analysis counted some 80 million unique TCR beta chains, 9.5 million to 13 million of which were shared by at least two donors. To remove PCR and sequencing errors, raw reads were error-corrected and collapsed into unique sequences using a nearest-neighbor algorithm that merged closely related sequences. To assign V, D and J gene segments, CDR3 sequences were aligned to IMGT reference sequences. For a sequence to be retained, a match of at least six nucleotides to both a V gene segment and a J gene segment was required. Rearrangements were called productive when the CDR3 lacked stop codons and stayed in frame with V and J; all others were non-productive. CDR3 was defined by IMGT convention, running from the second conserved V-encoded cysteine to the conserved J-encoded phenylalanine. The earlier analysis of a few hundred of the donors excluded sequences that lacked an unambiguous match to a single V gene segment. An earlier analysis of some 610 of the donors called V segments functional above 56.7% productive rearrangements and segregating when the between-donor standard deviation exceeded 5%. A statistical classification framework was built to diagnose cytomegalovirus status from the catalog of TCR beta chain sequences. V and J gene assignment, in a later analysis, came from comparing TCR nucleotide sequences with IMGT/GENE-DB human TR gene sequences. A later analysis assigned CDR3 sequences and most-parsimonious VDJ recombination scenarios with the TCRdist pipeline. A later analysis defined each TCR beta chain by its CDR3 amino acid sequence plus V-gene family, and excluded reads lacking a unique V-gene family. As a way to deal with suspected cross-contamination and a sequencing artifact, a later analysis dropped 450 to 700 nucleotide sequences that were highly shared and had low generation probability. In a later analysis, a clonal expansion index for each public chain was calculated from normalized within-repertoire ranks of inferred template counts. In a later analysis, generation probabilities were computed using a VDJ recombination model fitted to out-of-frame rearrangements, and the results were checked against IGoR. A later analysis scored TCR-TCR, TCR-HLA and TCR-CMV co-occurrence with hypergeometric tests, applying a repertoire-size bias correction to TCR pairs. In a later analysis, false discovery rates were estimated by permuting HLA or CMV assignments 20 times. In a later analysis, co-occurring TCRs were grouped with DBSCAN, and TCRdist sequence similarity was added when clustering was performed within HLA-allele-positive subsets. Repertoires with fewer than 30,000 or more than 120,000 public chains, plus five repertoires with anomalous nucleotide sharing, were excluded from co-occurrence clustering. Imported from immuneACCESS, the table was reduced by TCRdb to in-frame sequences with V and J called. These copies leave out some clones; in studies compared against another copy, an unresolved V gene accounts for under half, and the cause of the remainder is not known. That table is the source of V, J and clone size, and D and trimming were worked out from the DNA. Here the sample has 110,000 to 150,000 clones; 75% to 90% occur a single time. About 1.2% of the sample lies in the top ten.

Sample: PBMCs. The chain uses TRBV27 and TRBJ2-5; a tentative D call is TRBD1 (6 bases match). The clonotype was recovered from a female donor in good health and CMV-seronegative. For the CDR3, the sequence is CASRVETGSPQETQYF. The DNA sequence follows: TGTGCCAGCAGAGTCGAGACAGGTTCCCCCCAAGAGACCCAGTACTTC.